The 2 T cell receptor beta chains reported below all come from one sample, sequenced in a study of CD8 T cells in Susac syndrome. After extraction with the RNeasy kit, about 0.45 to 1 ug of the RNA was reverse transcribed using random hexamers. MiXCR was run by TCRdb on the immunoSEQ multiplex PCR reads, yielding one entry per CDR3 protein. The sample holds hundreds of thousands of distinct CDR3 sequences, 85% seen once. Material: CD8+ T cells from PBMCs. The source of these receptors is a human donor with multiple sclerosis.

The chain uses TRBV18 and TRBJ2-7; 7 bases map to TRBD1. Unmatched junction bases numbered 2, after V lost 2 bases and J lost 4 bases. The CDR3 has 13 amino acids. Germline CDR1 and CDR2: KGHSH and LQKENI. Here the CDR3 reads CASSPSRGYEQYF. The CDR3 DNA reads as TGTGCCAGCTCACCAAGCAGGGGGTACGAGCAGTACTTC. Full variable domain (missing parts from reference TRBV18 and TRBJ2-7): NAGVMQNPRHLVRRRGQEARLRCSPMKGHSHVYWYRQLPEEGLKFMVYLQKENIIDESGMPKERFSAEFPKEGPSILRIQQVVRGDSAAYFCASSPSRGYEQYFGPGTRLTVT.

In its sample, this clonotype was seen a few times. The V gene is TRBV5-4, the J gene TRBJ2-1; no reliable D call. The CDR3 length is 16 residues. From germline, CDR1 is SGHNT and CDR2 YYREEE (reference sequence). The V and J ends lost 3 bases and 1 base respectively, with 14 bases between them. Here the CDR3 DNA reads TGTGCCAGCAGCTCCGAGGACGATAGATCCTACAATGAGCAGTTCTTC. Protein: CASSSEDDRSYNEQFF.